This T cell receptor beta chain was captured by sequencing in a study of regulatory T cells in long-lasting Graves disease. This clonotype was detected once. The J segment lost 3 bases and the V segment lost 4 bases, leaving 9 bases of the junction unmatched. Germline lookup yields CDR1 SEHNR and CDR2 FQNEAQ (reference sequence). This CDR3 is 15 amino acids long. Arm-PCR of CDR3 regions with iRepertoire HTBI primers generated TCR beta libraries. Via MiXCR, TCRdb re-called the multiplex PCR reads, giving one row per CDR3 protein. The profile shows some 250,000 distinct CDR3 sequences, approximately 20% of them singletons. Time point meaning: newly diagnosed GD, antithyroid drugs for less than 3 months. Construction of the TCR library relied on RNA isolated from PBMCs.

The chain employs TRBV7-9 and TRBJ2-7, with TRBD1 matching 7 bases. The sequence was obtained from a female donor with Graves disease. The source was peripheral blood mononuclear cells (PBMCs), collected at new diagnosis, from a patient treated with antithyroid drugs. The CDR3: CASSSRQGRGYEQYF. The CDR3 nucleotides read TGTGCCAGCAGCTCACGACAGGGAAGGGGCTACGAGCAGTACTTC.